The 14 T cell receptor beta chains below come from one sample, sequenced in a study of T cell responses to AZD1222 COVID-19 vaccine. TCRdb's copy holds only in-frame clones and misses some; the assay was immunoSEQ multiplex PCR. The sample has about 69,000 clones; less than 90% are singletons. The source was peripheral blood, collected 28 days after the second AZD1222 dose. All receptors come from an adult who received the AZD1222 COVID-19 vaccine.

The chain combines TRBV12-3 or TRBV12-4 with TRBJ1-1, with unresolved D. Trimming shortened V by 1 base and J by 9 bases, and 9 bases separated the two germline ends. CDR3 size: 12 residues. The CDR3 coding sequence is TGTGCCAGCAGTTTAGGGAGAGATAAAGCTTTCTTT. The encoded protein is CASSLGRDKAFF.

The chain joins TRBV9 to TRBJ2-2; D call uncertain. The V gene lost 1 base and the J gene lost 7 bases, with 5 bases spanning the gap. CDR3 length equals 12 residues. The germline CDR1 and CDR2 sequences are SGDLS and YYNGEE. As DNA, the CDR3 is TGTGCCAGCAGCGTATCTGTCGGGGAGCTGTTTTTT. This encodes CASSVSVGELFF.

This clone was seen only once. The V call is TRBV7-2, the J call TRBJ1-1; a weak D match, TRBD1 (6 bases). This CDR3 is built from 17 residues. Germline V lookup: CDR1 SGHTA, CDR2 FQGNSA. Deletions cut 1 base from V and 3 bases from J, with 18 bases between. This CDR3 is CASSLGPQVRGDTEAFF. The DNA of the CDR3 is TGTGCCAGCAGCTTAGGTCCACAGGTGAGGGGGGACACTGAAGCTTTCTTT.

The rearrangement uses TRBV27 and TRBJ2-7, with 9 nucleotides matching TRBD2. The CDR3 totals 15 residues. Germline CDR1 is MNHEY and CDR2 is SMNVEV (reference sequence). Trimming removed 3 bases from V and 3 bases from J; junction bases left unmatched: 6. This chain's CDR3 is CASSFRRGGNYEQYF. The CDR3 coding sequence is TGTGCCAGCAGTTTCCGGCGGGGGGGGAACTACGAGCAGTACTTC.

This clone showed up just once. The chain combines TRBV4-1 with TRBJ1-2; 7 bases map to TRBD1. The J segment lost 8 bases and the V segment lost 0 bases, leaving 15 bases of the junction unmatched. The CDR3 is made up of 17 amino acids. Germline V gene lookup returns CDR1 MGHRA and CDR2 YSYEKL. The CDR3 DNA reads as TGCGCCAGCAGCCAAGACTCGAGGGGGCTTGTGGCTCTCGGCTACACCTTC. As protein: CASSQDSRGLVALGYTF.

This chain joins TRBV5-4 and TRBJ2-3, with D perhaps assigned TRBD1 or TRBD2 (5 bases each). From germline, CDR1 is SGHNT and CDR2 YYREEE (reference sequence). There are 17 residues in the CDR3. V gave up 0 bases and J gave up 6 bases, with 20 bases separating them. The CDR3 sequence is CASSLDGALGLRDTQYF. The CDR3 DNA reads TGTGCCAGCAGCTTGGACGGGGCCCTTGGCCTCCGGGATACGCAGTATTTT.

The chain has TRBV9 and TRBJ1-1; D gene ambiguous. The germline CDR1 and CDR2 sequences are SGDLS and YYNGEE. The CDR3 sequence is 14 residues long. The V end lost 0 bases, the J end lost 1 base, and 7 bases lay between the germline ends. CDR3 nucleotide sequence: TGTGCCAGCAGCGTAGGCCTGGGGAACACTGAAGCTTTCTTT. Protein product: CASSVGLGNTEAFF. Based on the CDR3 plus reference TRBV9 and TRBJ1-1, the full variable domain is DSGVTQTPKHLITATGQRVTLRCSPRSGDLSVYWYQQSLDQGLQFLIQYYNGEERAKGNILERFSAQQFPDLHSELNLSSLELGDSALYFCASSVGLGNTEAFFGQGTRLTVV.

The rearrangement uses TRBV3-1 (or the pseudogene TRBV3-2) and TRBJ2-6, with a tentative D call TRBD1 (6 bases). CDR3 size: 17 residues. V lost 1 base, J lost 2 bases, and 12 bases lay in between. Germline CDR1 is LGHDT and CDR2 is YNNKEL (reference sequence). The chain's CDR3 is CASSQVLQGAGANVLTF. CDR3 nucleotide sequence: TGTGCCAGCAGCCAAGTTTTACAGGGAGCTGGGGCCAACGTCCTGACTTTC.

As regards this clone: At one end, the junction sequence differs from germline, possibly due to a read error. This chain connects TRBV28 to TRBJ2-7, with 8 bases that match TRBD1. CDR1 is MDHEN and CDR2 is SYDVKM in the germline V gene. There are 12 residues in the CDR3. The CDR3 sequence: CASSLTRTGLDF. CDR3 DNA: TGTGCCAGCAGTTTAACCCGGACAGGGTTAGACTTC.

V is TRBV19 and J is TRBJ1-1; a weak D match, TRBD1 (6 bases). The CDR3 sequence is 15 residues long. Germline assignment: CDR1 LNHDA and CDR2 SQIVND (reference sequence). V gave up 4 bases and J gave up 4 bases, with 16 bases separating them. The CDR3 DNA is TGTGCCAGTAGTAGTAATAGACAGGCGAGCACTGAAGCTTTCTTT. This encodes CASSSNRQASTEAFF.

The chain uses TRBV10-3 and TRBJ2-2; D is possibly TRBD1 or TRBD2 (6 bases each). The germline V gene has CDR1 ENHRY and CDR2 SYGVKD. There are 12 residues in the CDR3. CDR3 in DNA: TGTGCGAATCCGGGGGCCACCGGGGAGCTGTTTTTT. Amino acids: CANPGATGELFF.

Turning to this clone: The junction shows a germline mismatch at one end, possibly a read error. This chain joins TRBV5-1 and TRBJ2-7, with D maybe TRBD1 (5 bases). The CDR3 has 15 residues. Germline V CDR1 and CDR2: SGHRS, YFSETQ. The CDR3 DNA sequence: TGCGCCAGCAGCCCCCACCAGGCAGGGCCCTATGAGCAGTACTTC. This translates into CASSPHQAGPYEQYF.

J is TRBJ1-4 and V is TRBV5-4; 9 positions match TRBD1. Germline V gives CDR1 SGHNT, CDR2 YYREEE (reference sequence). The V and J ends lost 0 bases and 6 bases, in that order; junction bases with no gene match: 9. The CDR3 is made up of 17 amino acids. The CDR3 sequence is CASSLGGTGRQYEKLFF. The CDR3 nucleotides read TGTGCCAGCAGCTTGGGCGGGACAGGGAGGCAGTATGAAAAACTGTTTTTT.

This chain joins TRBV15 and TRBJ1-1; D is unclear. The V and J ends lost 0 bases and 6 bases respectively, with 5 bases between them. Germline CDR1 LNHNV, CDR2 YYDKDF (reference sequence). The CDR3 is 12 amino acids. The CDR3 DNA sequence: TGTGCCACCAGCAGAGATCCCCCTGAAGCTTTCTTT. Protein sequence: CATSRDPPEAFF.